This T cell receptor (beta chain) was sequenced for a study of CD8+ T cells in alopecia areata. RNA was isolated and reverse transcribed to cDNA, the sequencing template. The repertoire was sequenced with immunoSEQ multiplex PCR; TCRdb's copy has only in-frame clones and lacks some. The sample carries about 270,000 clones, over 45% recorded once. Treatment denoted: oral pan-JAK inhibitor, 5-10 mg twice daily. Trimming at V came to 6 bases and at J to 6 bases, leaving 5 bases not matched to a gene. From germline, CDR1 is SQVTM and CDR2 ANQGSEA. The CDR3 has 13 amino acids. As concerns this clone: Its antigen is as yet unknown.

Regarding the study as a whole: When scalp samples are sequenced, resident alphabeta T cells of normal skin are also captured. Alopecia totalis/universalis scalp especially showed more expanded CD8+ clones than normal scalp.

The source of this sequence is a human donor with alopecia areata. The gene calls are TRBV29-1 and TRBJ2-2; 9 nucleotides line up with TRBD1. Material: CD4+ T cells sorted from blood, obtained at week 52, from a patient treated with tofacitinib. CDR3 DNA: TGCAGCGTGTTGGACAGGGGTCCCGGGGAGCTGTTTTTT. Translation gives CSVLDRGPGELFF.